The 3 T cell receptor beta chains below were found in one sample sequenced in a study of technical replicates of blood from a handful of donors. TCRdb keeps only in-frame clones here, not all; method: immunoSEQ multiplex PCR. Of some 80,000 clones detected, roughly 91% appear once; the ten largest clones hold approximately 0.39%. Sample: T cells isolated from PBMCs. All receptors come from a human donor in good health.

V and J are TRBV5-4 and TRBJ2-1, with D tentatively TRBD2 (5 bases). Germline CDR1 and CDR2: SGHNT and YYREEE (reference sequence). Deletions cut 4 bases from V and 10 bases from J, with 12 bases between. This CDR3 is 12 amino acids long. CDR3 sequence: CASSLGVGEQFF. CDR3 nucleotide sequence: TGTGCCAGCAGCCTCGGGGTTGGGGAGCAGTTCTTC. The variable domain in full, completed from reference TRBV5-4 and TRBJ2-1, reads ETGVTQSPTHLIKTRGQQVTLRCSSQSGHNTVSWYQQALGQGPQFIFQYYREEENGRGNFPPRFSGLQFPNYSSELNVNALELDDSALYLCASSLGVGEQFFGPGTRLTVL.

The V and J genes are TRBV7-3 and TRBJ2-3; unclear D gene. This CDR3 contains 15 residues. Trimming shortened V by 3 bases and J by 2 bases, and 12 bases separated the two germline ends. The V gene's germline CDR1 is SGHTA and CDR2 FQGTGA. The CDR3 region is CASSFPGSSTDTQYF. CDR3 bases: TGTGCCAGCAGCTTTCCAGGTTCCTCCACAGATACGCAGTATTTT.

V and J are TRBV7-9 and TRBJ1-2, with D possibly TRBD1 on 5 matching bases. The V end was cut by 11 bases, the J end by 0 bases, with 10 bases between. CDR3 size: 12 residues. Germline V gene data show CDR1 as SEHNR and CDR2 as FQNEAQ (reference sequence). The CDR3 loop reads CAVRATNYGYTF. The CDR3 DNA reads TGTGCCGTCAGGGCTACTAACTATGGCTACACCTTC.